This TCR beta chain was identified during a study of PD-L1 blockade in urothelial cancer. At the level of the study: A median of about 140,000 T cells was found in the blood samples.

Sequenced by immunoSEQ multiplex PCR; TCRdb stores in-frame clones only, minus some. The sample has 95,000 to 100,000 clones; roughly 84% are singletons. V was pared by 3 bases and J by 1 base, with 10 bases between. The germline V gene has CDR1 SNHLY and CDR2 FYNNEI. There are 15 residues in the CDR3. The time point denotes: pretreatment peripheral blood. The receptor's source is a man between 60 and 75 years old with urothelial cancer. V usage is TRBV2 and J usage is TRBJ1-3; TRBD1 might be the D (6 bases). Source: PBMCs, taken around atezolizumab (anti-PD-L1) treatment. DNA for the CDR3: TGTGCCAGCAGTGACACAACAGGGTCTGGAAACACCATATATTTT. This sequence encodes CASSDTTGSGNTIYF. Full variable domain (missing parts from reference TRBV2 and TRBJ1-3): EPEVTQTPSHQVTQMGQEVILRCVPISNHLYFYWYRQILGQKVEFLVSFYNNEISEKSEIFDDQFSVERPDGSNFTLKIRSTKLEDSAMYFCASSDTTGSGNTIYFGEGSWLTVV.